This T cell receptor beta chain was sequenced during a study of shared clonotypes between healthy human individuals. In the study overall: Every donor yielded three CD4 naive, three CD4 memory, two CD8 naive and one CD8 memory plate.

The data were produced by immunoSEQ multiplex PCR, yet TCRdb's version contains in-frame clones alone and is incomplete. The table records about 1.1 million clones, approximately 80% of them present only once. This CDR3 contains 12 residues. Trimming stripped 7 bases from V and 5 bases from J, with 11 bases between. Germline V gene data show CDR1 as MDHEN and CDR2 as SYDVKM. Ten or more counts support this clone. The sequence derives from a man aged 18 to 35 in good health. Some clones in this sample may be carry-over from other donors' samples. This chain uses TRBV28 with TRBJ1-1; possible D gene TRBD1, 6 bases. Sequencing was carried out using memory CD4+ T cells from PBMCs. Subset of the sample: CD45RA-negative fraction. This CDR3 is CASTPQGTEAFF. The CDR3 coding sequence is TGTGCCAGCACTCCACAGGGAACTGAAGCTTTCTTT.